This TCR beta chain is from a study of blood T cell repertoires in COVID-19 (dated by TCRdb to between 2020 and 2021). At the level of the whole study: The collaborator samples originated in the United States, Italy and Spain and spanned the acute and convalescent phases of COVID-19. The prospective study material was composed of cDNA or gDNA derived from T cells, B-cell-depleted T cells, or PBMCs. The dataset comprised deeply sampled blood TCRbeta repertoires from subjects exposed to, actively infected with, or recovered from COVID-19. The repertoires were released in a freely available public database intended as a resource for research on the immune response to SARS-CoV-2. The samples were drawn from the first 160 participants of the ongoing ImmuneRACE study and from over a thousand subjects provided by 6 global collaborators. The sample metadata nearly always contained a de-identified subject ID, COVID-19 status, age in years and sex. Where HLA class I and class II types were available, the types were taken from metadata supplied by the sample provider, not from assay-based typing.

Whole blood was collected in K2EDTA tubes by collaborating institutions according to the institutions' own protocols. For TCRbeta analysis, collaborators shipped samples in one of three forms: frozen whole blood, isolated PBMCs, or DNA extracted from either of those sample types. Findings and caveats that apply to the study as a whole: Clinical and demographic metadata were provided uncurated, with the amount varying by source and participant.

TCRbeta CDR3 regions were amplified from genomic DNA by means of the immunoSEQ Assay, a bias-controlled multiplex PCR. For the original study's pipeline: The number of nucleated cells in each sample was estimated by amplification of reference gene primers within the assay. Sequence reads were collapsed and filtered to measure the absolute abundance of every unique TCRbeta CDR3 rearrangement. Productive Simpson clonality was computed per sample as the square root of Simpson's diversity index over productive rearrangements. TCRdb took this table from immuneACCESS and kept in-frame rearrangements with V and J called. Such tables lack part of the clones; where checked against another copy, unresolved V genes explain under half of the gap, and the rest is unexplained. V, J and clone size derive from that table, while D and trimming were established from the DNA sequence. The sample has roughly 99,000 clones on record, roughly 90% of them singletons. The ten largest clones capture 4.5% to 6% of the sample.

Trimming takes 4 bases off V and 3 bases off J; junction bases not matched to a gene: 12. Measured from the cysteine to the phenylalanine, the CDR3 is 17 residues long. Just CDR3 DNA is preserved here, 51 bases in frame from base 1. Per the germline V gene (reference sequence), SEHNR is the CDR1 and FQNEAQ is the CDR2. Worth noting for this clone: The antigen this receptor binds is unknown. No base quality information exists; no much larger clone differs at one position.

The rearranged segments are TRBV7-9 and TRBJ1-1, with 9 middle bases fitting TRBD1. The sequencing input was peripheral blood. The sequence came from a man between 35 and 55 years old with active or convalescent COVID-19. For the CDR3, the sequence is CASSSETGTGIDTEAFF. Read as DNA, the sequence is TGTGCCAGCAGCTCTGAAACTGGGACAGGGATTGACACTGAAGCTTTCTTT.